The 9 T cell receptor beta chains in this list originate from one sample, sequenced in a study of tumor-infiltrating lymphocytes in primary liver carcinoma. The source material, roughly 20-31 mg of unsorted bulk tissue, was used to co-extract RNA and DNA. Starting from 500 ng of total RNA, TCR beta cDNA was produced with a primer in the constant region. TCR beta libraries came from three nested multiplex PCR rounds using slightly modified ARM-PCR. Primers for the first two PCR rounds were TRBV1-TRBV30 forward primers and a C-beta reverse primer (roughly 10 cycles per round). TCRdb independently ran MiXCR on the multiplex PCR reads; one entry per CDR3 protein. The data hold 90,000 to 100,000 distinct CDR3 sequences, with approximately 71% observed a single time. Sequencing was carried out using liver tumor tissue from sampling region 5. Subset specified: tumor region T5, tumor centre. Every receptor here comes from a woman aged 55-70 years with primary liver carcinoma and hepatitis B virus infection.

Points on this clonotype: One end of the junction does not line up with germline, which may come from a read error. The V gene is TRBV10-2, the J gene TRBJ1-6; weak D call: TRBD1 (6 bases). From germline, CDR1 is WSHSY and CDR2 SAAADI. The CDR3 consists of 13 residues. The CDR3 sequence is CANSGQSGSPPHF. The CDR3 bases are TGCGCCAACAGCGGACAGTCCGGATCACCCCCCCACTTT.

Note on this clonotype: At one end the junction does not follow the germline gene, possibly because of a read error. The CDR3 loop is CASSTIRGDKQYF. The CDR3, as DNA: TGCGCCAGCAGTACAATTAGGGGAGATAAGCAGTATTTT. This chain joins TRBV6-6 and TRBJ2-3, with D perhaps given as TRBD1 or TRBD2 (5 bases each). Germline loops: CDR1 MNHNY, CDR2 SVGAGI (reference sequence). This CDR3 comprises 13 residues.

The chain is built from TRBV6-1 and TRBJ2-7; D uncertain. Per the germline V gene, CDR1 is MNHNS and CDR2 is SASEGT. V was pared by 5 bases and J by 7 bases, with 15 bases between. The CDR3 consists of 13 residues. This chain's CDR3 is CASSPLAGWEQYF. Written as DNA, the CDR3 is TGTGCCAGCAGTCCCCTGGCAGGATGGGAGCAGTACTTC.

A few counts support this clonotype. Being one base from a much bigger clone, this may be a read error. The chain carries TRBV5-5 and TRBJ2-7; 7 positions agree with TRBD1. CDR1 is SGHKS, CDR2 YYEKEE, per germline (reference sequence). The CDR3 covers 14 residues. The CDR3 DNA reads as TGTGCCAGCAGCCGGGGACAGCGATACTACGGGCAGTACTTC. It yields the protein CASSRGQRYYGQYF.

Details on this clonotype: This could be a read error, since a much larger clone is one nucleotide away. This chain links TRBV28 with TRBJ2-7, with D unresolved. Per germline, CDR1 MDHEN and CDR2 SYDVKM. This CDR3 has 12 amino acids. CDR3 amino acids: CVSSLQAYEQYF. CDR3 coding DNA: TGTGTCAGCAGTTTACAAGCCTACGAGCAGTACTTC.

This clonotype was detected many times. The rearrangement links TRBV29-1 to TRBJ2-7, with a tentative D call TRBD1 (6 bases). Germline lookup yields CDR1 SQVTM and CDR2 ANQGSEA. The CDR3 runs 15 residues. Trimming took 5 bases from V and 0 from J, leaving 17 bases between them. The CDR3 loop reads CSVREGVSSSYEQYF. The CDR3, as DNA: TGCAGCGTTAGAGAGGGGGTTTCGAGCTCCTACGAGCAGTACTTC.

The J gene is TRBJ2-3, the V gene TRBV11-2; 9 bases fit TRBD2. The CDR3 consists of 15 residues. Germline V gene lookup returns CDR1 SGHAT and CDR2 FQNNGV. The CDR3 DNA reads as TGTGACATCAGCTTGCGGGAGGGGGGCGCAGATACGCAGTATTTT. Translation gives CDISLREGGADTQYF.

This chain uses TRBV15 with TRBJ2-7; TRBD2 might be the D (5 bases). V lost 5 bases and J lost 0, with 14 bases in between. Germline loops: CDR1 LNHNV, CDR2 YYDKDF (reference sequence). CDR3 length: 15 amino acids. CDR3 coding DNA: TGTGCCACCAGCCCTAGCCCTTCGAGCTCCTACGAGCAGTACTTC. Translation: CATSPSPSSSYEQYF. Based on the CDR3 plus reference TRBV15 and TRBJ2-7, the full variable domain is DAMVIQNPRYQVTQFGKPVTLSCSQTLNHNVMYWYQQKSSQAPKLLFHYYDKDFNNEADTPDNFQSRRPNTSFCFLDIRSPGLGDTAMYLCATSPSPSSSYEQYFGPGTRLTVT.

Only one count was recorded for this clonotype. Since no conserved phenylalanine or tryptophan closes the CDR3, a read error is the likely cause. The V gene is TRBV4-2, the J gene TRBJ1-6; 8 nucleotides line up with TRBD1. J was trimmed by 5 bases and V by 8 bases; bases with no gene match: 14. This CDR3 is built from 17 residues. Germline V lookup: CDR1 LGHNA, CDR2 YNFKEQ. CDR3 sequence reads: CASGIVRGPVHNSPLHV. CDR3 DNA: TGTGCCAGCGGCATAGTCAGGGGGCCTGTCCATAATTCACCCCTCCACGTT.